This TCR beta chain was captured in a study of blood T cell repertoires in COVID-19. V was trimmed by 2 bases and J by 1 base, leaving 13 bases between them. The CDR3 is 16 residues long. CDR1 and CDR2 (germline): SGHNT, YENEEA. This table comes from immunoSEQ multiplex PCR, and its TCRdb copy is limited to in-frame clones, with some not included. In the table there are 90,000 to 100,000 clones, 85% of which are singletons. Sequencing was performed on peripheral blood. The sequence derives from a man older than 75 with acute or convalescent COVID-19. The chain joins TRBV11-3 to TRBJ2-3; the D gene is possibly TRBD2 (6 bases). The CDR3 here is CASSLSRGTGTDTQYF. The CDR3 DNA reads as TGTGCCAGCAGCTTATCTCGGGGGACGGGCACAGATACGCAGTATTTT.